This is a list of T cell receptor beta chains from one sample in a study of neoadjuvant nivolumab and ipilimumab in lung cancer. Produced via immunoSEQ multiplex PCR; TCRdb's table is partial and in-frame only. The sample holds approximately 40,000 clones, roughly 89% seen once. The material was peripheral blood, obtained before neoadjuvant nivolumab, alone or with ipilimumab. The receptors originated from an adult with non-small cell lung cancer. Both conserved end residues are part of each CDR3. The order of the fields is D gene, clone size, J gene, V gene, CDR3 DNA, CDR3 protein. A D gene is named only where the DNA matches it firmly. Clone size appears in some rows only: once, few, many, or a class for an expanded clone.

D: TRBD1
size: once
J: TRBJ2-2
V: TRBV27
DNA: TGTGCCAGCAGTACTGACAGGGGGAAGACGAACACCGGGGAGCTGTTTTTT
CDR3: CASSTDRGKTNTGELFF

D: TRBD2
size: .
J: TRBJ2-7
V: TRBV4-2
DNA: TGTGCCAGCAGCCCTAGCGGATTCTCCTACGAGCAGTACTTC
CDR3: CASSPSGFSYEQYF

D: .
size: .
J: TRBJ2-5
V: TRBV4-2
DNA: TGTGCCAGCAGCCAAGATGTGAAGGGACAAGAGACCCAGTACTTC
CDR3: CASSQDVKGQETQYF

D: .
size: .
J: TRBJ1-2
V: TRBV18
DNA: TGTGCCAGCTCATACAGGGACGGCGGCTACACCTTC
CDR3: CASSYRDGGYTF

D: TRBD2
size: .
J: TRBJ2-3
V: TRBV27
DNA: TGTGCCAGCAGTTTTCAAGCGGGAGGGGCAGATACGCAGTATTTT
CDR3: CASSFQAGGADTQYF

D: .
size: .
J: TRBJ2-1
V: TRBV29-1
DNA: TGCAGCGTTGCGCAGGGGACGGATGAGCAGTTCTTC
CDR3: CSVAQGTDEQFF

D: TRBD2
size: few
J: TRBJ2-7
V: TRBV2
DNA: TGTGCCAGCACCGACCTAGCGGGAGGCCTCTACGAGCAGTACTTC
CDR3: CASTDLAGGLYEQYF

D: TRBD2
size: .
J: TRBJ2-7
V: TRBV6-5
DNA: TGTGCCAGCAGCTTTAGTCGGGAGCGGGACTACGAGCAGTACTTC
CDR3: CASSFSRERDYEQYF

D: .
size: .
J: TRBJ1-1
V: TRBV7-3
DNA: TGTGCCAGCAGAACTCCCCCGAACACTGAAGCTTTCTTT
CDR3: CASRTPPNTEAFF

D: .
size: .
J: TRBJ1-3
V: TRBV4-2
DNA: TGTGCCAGCAGCCAAGATACCGGATACTCTGGAAACACCATATATTTT
CDR3: CASSQDTGYSGNTIYF

D: TRBD1
size: once
J: TRBJ2-7
V: TRBV18
DNA: TGTGCCAGCTCACCTGGACAGGTCTACGAGCAGTACTTC
CDR3: CASSPGQVYEQYF

D: TRBD1
size: .
J: TRBJ2-3
V: TRBV7-9
DNA: TGTGCCAGCAGCAGGGAAGGACAGGGTTCAGATACGCAGTATTTT
CDR3: CASSREGQGSDTQYF

D: TRBD2
size: few
J: TRBJ2-1
V: TRBV6-4
DNA: TGTGCCAGCAGTGGGGGGGCTACCGGGACTAGCGAAGCCTCGGAGCAGTTCTTC
CDR3: CASSGGATGTSEASEQFF

D: .
size: .
J: TRBJ2-1
V: TRBV9
DNA: TGTGCCAGCAGTATCCTGGGACAAAGCTCCTACAATGAGCAGTTCTTC
CDR3: CASSILGQSSYNEQFF

D: .
size: .
J: TRBJ2-1
V: TRBV4-3
DNA: TGCGCCAGCAGCCAAACCCCCGGGGCTGCTCATGAGCAGTTCTTC
CDR3: CASSQTPGAAHEQFF

D: TRBD2
size: .
J: TRBJ2-3
V: TRBV30
DNA: TGTGCCTGGACGAGGACTAGCGCAGATACGCAGTATTTT
CDR3: CAWTRTSADTQYF

D: TRBD2
size: .
J: TRBJ2-1
V: TRBV5-1
DNA: TGCGCCAGCAGCTTGGCACCGGGAGGCTCCTACAATGAGCAGTTCTTC
CDR3: CASSLAPGGSYNEQFF

D: TRBD2
size: .
J: TRBJ2-7
V: TRBV10-1
DNA: TGCGCCAGCAACCTGACTAGCGGGAGCTCCTACGAGCAGTACTTC
CDR3: CASNLTSGSSYEQYF

D: .
size: .
J: TRBJ2-1
V: TRBV11-2
DNA: TGTGCCAGCAGCTTTAGCGAGGCTGAGCAGTTCTTC
CDR3: CASSFSEAEQFF

D: TRBD1
size: .
J: TRBJ2-7
V: TRBV30
DNA: TGTGCCTGGAGTGCCGGGACAGGGTACCACGAGCAGTACTTC
CDR3: CAWSAGTGYHEQYF

D: TRBD1
size: .
J: TRBJ1-4
V: TRBV18
DNA: TGTGCCAGCTCACTGTTACCGGGACAGGAAAATGAAAAACTGTTTTTT
CDR3: CASSLLPGQENEKLFF

D: .
size: .
J: TRBJ1-2
V: TRBV5-1
DNA: TGCGCCAGCAGCTTATCTGGGGGGAAAAACTATGGCTACACCTTC
CDR3: CASSLSGGKNYGYTF

D: .
size: .
J: TRBJ2-5
V: TRBV2
DNA: TGTGCCAGCAGTAGACTACCACAAGAGACCCAGTACTTC
CDR3: CASSRLPQETQYF

D: TRBD1
size: once
J: TRBJ2-7
V: TRBV20-1
DNA: TGCAGTGCACCCTTGGGGGACAGGGACAACTTC
CDR3: CSAPLGDRDNF